The clone carrying this TCR beta chain was seen at least ten times. The antigen is unknown. The germline CDR1 and CDR2 sequences are SGHAT and FQNNGV. This CDR3 spans 17 amino acids. V shed 5 bases and J 0 bases; nucleotides not matched to a gene: 12. Template material for amplifying TCR beta CDR3 regions consisted of RNA transcripts. Initially, a first-round RT-PCR of the TCR CDR3 employed the HTBI primer set. MiXCR, applied by TCRdb to the multiplex PCR reads, yields one record per CDR3 protein. Of fewer than 550,000 distinct CDR3 sequences listed, about 15% are singletons. The record originates from a study of T cells in Graves' hyperthyroidism and ophthalmopathy. Study results and limitations: Researchers found most expanded thyroid clonotypes above 0.001 in blood as well.

Graves' hyperthyroidism showing no ophthalmopathy progression within 18 months was considered stable. Diagnoses were established using clinical symptoms, serum thyroxine and TRAb, thyroid ultrasound and orbital computed tomography. Out of 8.5 to 10 ml of fresh peripheral blood came the PBMCs. The V gene is TRBV11-2, the J gene TRBJ2-7, with 8 nucleotides matching TRBD1. The sequenced material came from blood. The source is a woman in her late teens or twenties with Graves' hyperthyroidism. The CDR3 loop is CASSLGAGTGASYEQYF. The CDR3 nucleotides read TGTGCCAGCAGCCTTGGAGCTGGGACAGGAGCCTCCTACGAGCAGTACTTC.